This T cell receptor (beta chain) appears in the sequencing data of a study of CD8+ T cells in alopecia areata. Notes on the study in general: Sequenced scalp T cells also include alphabeta T cells resident in normal skin.

On this clone itself: The antigen is unknown.

Sequencing templates came from extracted RNA that was reverse transcribed into cDNA. The data were produced by immunoSEQ multiplex PCR, yet TCRdb's version contains in-frame clones alone and is incomplete. The profile covers approximately 150,000 clones, with 55% to 65% appearing a single time and about 4.9% taken by the ten largest. The germline gives CDR1 SEHNR, CDR2 FQNEAQ (reference sequence). V lost 5 bases to trimming and J lost 3 bases, with 13 bases between them. The CDR3 sequence is 15 residues long. The sample taken for sequencing was CD4+ T cells sorted from blood. The J gene is TRBJ1-4, the V gene TRBV7-9; D is undetermined. The sequence was collected from a human donor in good health. CDR3 sequence: CASSAEGGSNEKLFF. The CDR3 DNA sequence: TGTGCCAGCAGCGCCGAGGGCGGATCTAATGAAAAACTGTTTTTT.